Presented here are 4 T cell receptor beta chains from one specimen sequenced in a study of graft-versus-host responses after intestinal transplantation (dated by TCRdb to 2020 to 2023). The antigens of these receptors remain unknown. This specimen's time point label, interpreted: cells obtained before transplantation from donor or recipient. The library was prepared using the immunoSEQ multiplex PCR assay. The source is immuneACCESS, and TCRdb retained only in-frame sequences with V and J called. Part of the clones is not carried over; for the studies checked, unresolved V genes explain less than half of this, and the remainder is unexplained. The sample yields approximately 90,000 clones; around 93% were counted once. Less than 8.5% of the sample belongs to the ten largest clones. The specimen was unstimulated CD8+ T cells sorted from spleen or lymph node cells, collected before transplant. The origin of the receptors is a human donor who was the organ donor for an intestinal transplant.

This chain links TRBV13 with TRBJ2-1; 8 bases agree with TRBD1. V dropped 4 bases and J dropped 6; count of bases not matched to a gene: 5. The germline CDR1 and CDR2 sequences are PRHDT and FYEKMQ (reference sequence). The CDR3 length is 14 residues. The CDR3 loop is CASSSGQVFNEQFF. The CDR3 DNA reads TGTGCCAGCAGCTCGGGACAGGTTTTCAATGAGCAGTTCTTC.

The chain recombines TRBV18 with TRBJ2-5; TRBD2 agrees at 8 bases. Per germline, CDR1 KGHSH and CDR2 LQKENI. This CDR3 contains 18 residues. Losses at the gene ends were 3 bases for V and 4 bases for J; bases not matched to a gene: 16. For the CDR3, the DNA is TGTGCCAGCTCACCCGAGGGCGTCGCCGGGACTAGGGTAGAGACCCAGTACTTC. Its protein product is CASSPEGVAGTRVETQYF.

This chain uses TRBV7-9 with TRBJ1-1; the D is unclear. This CDR3 comprises 15 residues. V lost 5 bases and J lost 1, with 14 bases in between. Germline assignment: CDR1 SEHNR and CDR2 FQNEAQ (reference sequence). As DNA, the CDR3 is TGTGCCAGCAGCCCAGAACAAACAGAGAACACTGAAGCTTTCTTT. Amino acids: CASSPEQTENTEAFF.

The chain carries TRBV27 and TRBJ1-5, with a possible D match to TRBD1 (5 bases). Germline lookup yields CDR1 MNHEY and CDR2 SMNVEV (reference sequence). The V end lost 0 bases, the J end lost 4 bases, and 13 bases lay between the germline ends. This CDR3 region has 16 residues. CDR3 in amino acids: CASSLSIGDGNQPQHF. The CDR3 DNA reads as TGTGCCAGCAGTTTATCAATCGGGGACGGTAATCAGCCCCAGCATTTT.